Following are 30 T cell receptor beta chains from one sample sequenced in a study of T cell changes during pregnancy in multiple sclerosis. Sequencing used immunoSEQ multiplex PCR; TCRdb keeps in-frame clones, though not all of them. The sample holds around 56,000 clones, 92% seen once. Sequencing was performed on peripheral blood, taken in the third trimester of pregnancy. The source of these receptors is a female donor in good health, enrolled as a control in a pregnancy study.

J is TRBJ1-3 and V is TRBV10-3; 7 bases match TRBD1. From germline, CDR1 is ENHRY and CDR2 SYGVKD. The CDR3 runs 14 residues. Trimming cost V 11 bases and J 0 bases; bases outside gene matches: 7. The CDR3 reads CASIQGISGNTIYF. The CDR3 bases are TGTGCCTCAATACAGGGGATCTCTGGAAACACCATATATTTT.

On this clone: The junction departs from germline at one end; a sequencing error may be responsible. CDR3 loop: CASNLVGQGIHGYTF. CDR3 sequence (DNA): TGTGCCAGCAACTTGGTAGGACAGGGGATTCATGGCTACACCTTC. The rearrangement joins TRBV5-5 to TRBJ1-2; TRBD1 agrees at 9 bases. Germline V lookup: CDR1 SGHKS, CDR2 YYEKEE (reference sequence). The CDR3 spans 15 residues.

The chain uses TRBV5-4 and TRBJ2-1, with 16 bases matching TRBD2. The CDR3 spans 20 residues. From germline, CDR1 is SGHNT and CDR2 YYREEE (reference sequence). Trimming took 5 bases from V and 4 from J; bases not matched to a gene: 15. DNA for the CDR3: TGTGCCAGCAGTTCTCTTCCGGGACTAGCGGGAGGGTGGTCGTACAATGAGCAGTTCTTC. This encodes CASSSLPGLAGGWSYNEQFF.

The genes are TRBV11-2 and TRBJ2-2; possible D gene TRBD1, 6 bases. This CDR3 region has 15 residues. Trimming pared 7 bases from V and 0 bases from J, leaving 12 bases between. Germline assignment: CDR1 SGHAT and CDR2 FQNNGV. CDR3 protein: CASTRRTANTGELFF. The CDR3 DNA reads TGTGCCAGCACCCGTAGGACAGCGAACACCGGGGAGCTGTTTTTT.

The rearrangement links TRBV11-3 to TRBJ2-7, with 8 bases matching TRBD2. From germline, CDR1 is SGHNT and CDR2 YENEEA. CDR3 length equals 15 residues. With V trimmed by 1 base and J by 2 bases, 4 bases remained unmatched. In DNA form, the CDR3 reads TGTGCCAGCAGCTTAGGGATCGGGAGGGCCTACGAGCAGTACTTC. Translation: CASSLGIGRAYEQYF.

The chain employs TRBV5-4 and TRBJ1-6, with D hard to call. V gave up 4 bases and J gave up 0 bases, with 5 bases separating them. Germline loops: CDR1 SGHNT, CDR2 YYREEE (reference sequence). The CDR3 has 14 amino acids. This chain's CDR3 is CASSRSSYNSPLHF. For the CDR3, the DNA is TGTGCCAGCAGCCGGAGCTCCTATAATTCACCCCTCCACTTT.

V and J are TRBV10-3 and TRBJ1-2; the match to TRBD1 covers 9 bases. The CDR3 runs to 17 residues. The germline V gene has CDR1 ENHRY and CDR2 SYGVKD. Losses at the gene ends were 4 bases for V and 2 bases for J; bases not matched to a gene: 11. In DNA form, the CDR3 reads TGTGCCATCAGTGGGTTTACAGGGGGCCGTGAGAACTATGGCTACACCTTC. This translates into CAISGFTGGRENYGYTF.

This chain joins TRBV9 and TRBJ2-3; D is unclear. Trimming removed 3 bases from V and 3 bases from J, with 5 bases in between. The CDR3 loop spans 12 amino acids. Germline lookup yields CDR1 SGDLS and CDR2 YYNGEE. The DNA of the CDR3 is TGTGCCAGCAGCGCCCGGACAGATACGCAGTATTTT. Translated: CASSARTDTQYF.

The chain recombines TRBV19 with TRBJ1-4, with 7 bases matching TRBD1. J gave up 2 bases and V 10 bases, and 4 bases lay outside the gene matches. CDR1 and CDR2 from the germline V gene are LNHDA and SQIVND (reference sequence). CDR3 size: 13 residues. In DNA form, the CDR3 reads TGTGCCACTATGGACAGGACTAATGAAAAACTGTTTTTT. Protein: CATMDRTNEKLFF.

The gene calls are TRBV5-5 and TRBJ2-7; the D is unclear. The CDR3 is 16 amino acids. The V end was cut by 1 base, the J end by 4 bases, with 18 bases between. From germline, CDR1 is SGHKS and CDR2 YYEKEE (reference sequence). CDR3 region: CASSLHLEVGLYEQYF. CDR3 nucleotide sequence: TGTGCCAGCAGCTTGCACCTCGAGGTTGGCCTATACGAGCAGTACTTC.

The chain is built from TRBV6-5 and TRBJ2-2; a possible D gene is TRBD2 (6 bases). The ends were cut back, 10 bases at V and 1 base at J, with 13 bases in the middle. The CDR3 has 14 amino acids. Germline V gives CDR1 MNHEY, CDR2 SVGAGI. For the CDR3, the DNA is TGTGCCACAGGACTTAGCGGGAACACCGGGGAGCTGTTTTTT. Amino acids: CATGLSGNTGELFF.

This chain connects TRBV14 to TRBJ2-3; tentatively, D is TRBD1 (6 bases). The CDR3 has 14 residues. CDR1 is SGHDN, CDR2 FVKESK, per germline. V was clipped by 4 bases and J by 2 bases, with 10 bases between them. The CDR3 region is CASSLGHLTDTQYF. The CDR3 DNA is TGTGCCAGCAGCCTGGGACACCTCACAGATACGCAGTATTTT.

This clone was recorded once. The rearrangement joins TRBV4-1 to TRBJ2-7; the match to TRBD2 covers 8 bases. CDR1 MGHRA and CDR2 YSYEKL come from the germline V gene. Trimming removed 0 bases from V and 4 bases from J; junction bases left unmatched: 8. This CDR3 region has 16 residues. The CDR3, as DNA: TGCGCCAGCAGCCAAGATAGCGCGGCGGGGGGATACGAGCAGTACTTC. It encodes CASSQDSAAGGYEQYF.

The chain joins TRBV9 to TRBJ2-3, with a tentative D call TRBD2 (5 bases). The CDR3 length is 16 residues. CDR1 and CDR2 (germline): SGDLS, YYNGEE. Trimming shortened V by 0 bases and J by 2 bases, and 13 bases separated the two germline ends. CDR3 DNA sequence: TGTGCCAGCAGCGTAGCGCTAGCTCGCTCCACAGATACGCAGTATTTT. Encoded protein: CASSVALARSTDTQYF. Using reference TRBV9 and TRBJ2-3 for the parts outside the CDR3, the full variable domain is DSGVTQTPKHLITATGQRVTLRCSPRSGDLSVYWYQQSLDQGLQFLIQYYNGEERAKGNILERFSAQQFPDLHSELNLSSLELGDSALYFCASSVALARSTDTQYFGPGTRLTVL.

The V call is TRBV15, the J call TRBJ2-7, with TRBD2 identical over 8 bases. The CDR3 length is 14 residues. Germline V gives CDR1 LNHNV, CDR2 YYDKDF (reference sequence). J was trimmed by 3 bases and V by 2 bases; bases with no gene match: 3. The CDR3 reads CATSRSGRGYEQYF. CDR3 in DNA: TGTGCCACCAGCAGAAGCGGGAGAGGCTACGAGCAGTACTTC.

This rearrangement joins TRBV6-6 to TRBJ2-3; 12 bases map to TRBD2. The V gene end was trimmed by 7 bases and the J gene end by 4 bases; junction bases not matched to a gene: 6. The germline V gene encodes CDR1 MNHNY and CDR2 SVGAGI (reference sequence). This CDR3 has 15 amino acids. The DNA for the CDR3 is TGTGCCAGCAATCTAGCGGGGGGGCCGCCAGATACGCAGTATTTT. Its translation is CASNLAGGPPDTQYF.

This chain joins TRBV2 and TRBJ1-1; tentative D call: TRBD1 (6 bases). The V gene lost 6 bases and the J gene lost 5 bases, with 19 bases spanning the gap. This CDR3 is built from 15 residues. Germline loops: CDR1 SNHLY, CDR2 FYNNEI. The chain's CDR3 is CASRQGQHRGTEAFF. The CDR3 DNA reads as TGTGCCAGCAGACAGGGCCAGCACCGAGGGACTGAAGCTTTCTTT. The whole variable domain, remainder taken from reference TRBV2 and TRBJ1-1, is EPEVTQTPSHQVTQMGQEVILRCVPISNHLYFYWYRQILGQKVEFLVSFYNNEISEKSEIFDDQFSVERPDGSNFTLKIRSTKLEDSAMYFCASRQGQHRGTEAFFGQGTRLTVV.

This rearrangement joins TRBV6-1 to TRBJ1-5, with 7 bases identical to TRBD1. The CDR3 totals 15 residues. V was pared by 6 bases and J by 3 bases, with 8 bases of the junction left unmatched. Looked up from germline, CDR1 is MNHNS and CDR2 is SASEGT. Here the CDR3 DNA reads TGTGCCAGCAGGGCCCCGGGACAGTACAATCAGCCCCAGCATTTT. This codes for CASRAPGQYNQPQHF.

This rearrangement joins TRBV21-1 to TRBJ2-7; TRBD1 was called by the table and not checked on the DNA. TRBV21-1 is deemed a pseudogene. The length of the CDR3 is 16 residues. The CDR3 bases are TGTGCCAGCAGCAAAGCGCTTTGGGCAGTTTCCTACGAGCAGTACTTC. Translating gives CASSKALWAVSYEQYF.

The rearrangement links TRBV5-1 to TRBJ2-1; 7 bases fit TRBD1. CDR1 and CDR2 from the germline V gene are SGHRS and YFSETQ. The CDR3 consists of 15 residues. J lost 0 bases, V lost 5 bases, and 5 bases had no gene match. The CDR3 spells CASSTGQVSYNEQFF. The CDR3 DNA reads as TGCGCCAGCAGTACCGGACAGGTCTCCTACAATGAGCAGTTCTTC.

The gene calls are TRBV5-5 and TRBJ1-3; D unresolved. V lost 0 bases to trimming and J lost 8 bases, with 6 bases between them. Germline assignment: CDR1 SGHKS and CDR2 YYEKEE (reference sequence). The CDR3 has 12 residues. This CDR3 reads CASSLGAHTIYF. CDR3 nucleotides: TGTGCCAGCAGCTTGGGGGCACACACCATATATTTT.

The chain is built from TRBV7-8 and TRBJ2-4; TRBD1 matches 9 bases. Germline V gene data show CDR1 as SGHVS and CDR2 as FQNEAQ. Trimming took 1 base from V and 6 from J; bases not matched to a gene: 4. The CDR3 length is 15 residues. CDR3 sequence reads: CASSLGDRVLNIQYF. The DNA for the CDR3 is TGTGCCAGCAGCTTAGGGGACAGGGTTTTAAACATTCAGTACTTC. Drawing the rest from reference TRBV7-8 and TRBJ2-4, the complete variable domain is GAGVSQSPRYKVAKRGQDVALRCDPISGHVSLFWYQQALGQGPEFLTYFQNEAQLDKSGLPSDRFFAERPEGSVSTLKIQRTQQEDSAVYLCASSLGDRVLNIQYFGAGTRLSVL.

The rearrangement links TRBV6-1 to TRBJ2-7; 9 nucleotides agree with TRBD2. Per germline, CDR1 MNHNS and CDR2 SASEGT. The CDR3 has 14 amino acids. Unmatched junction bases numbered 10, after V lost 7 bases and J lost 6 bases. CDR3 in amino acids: CASTERAGGIEQYF. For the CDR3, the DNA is TGTGCCAGCACCGAACGGGCGGGAGGGATCGAGCAGTACTTC.

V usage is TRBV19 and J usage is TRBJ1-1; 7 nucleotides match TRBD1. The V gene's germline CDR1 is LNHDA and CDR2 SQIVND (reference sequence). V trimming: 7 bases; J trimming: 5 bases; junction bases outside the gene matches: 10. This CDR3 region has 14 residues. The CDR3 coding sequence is TGTGCCAGTACGAGGGGGCAGGGGAGAACTGAAGCTTTCTTT. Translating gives CASTRGQGRTEAFF.

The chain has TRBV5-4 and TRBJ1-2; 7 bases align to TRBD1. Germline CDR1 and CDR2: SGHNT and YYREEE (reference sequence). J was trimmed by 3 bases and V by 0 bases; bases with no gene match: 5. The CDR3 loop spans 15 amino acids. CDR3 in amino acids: CASSLGGGEDYGYTF. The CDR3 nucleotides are TGTGCCAGCAGCTTGGGAGGGGGCGAAGACTATGGCTACACCTTC.

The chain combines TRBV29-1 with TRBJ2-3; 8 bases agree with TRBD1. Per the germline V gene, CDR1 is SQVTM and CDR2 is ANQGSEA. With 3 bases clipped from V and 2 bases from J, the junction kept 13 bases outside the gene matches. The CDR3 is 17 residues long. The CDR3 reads CSVEGAGGQTSTDTQYF. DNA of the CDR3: TGCAGCGTTGAGGGGGCAGGGGGCCAAACCTCCACAGATACGCAGTATTTT.

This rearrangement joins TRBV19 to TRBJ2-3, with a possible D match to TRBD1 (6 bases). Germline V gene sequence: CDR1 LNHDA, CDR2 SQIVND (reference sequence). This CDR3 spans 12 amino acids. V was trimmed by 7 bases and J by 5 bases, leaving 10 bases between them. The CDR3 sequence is CASKGELDTQYF. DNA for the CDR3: TGTGCCAGTAAGGGGGAATTAGATACGCAGTATTTT.

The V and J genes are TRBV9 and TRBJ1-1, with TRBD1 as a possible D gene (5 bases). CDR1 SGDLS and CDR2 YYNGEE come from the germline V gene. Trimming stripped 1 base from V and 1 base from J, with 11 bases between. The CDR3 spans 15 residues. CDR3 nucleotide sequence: TGTGCCAGCAGCGTATGGGGCGCACAGAACACTGAAGCTTTCTTT. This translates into CASSVWGAQNTEAFF.

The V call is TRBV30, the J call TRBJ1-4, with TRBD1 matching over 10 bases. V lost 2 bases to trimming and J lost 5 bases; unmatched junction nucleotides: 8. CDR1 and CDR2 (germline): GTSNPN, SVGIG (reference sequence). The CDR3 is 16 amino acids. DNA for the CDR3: TGTGCCTGGAGTAGGGGCTTGGGACAGGGGAATGAAAAACTGTTTTTT. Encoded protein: CAWSRGLGQGNEKLFF.

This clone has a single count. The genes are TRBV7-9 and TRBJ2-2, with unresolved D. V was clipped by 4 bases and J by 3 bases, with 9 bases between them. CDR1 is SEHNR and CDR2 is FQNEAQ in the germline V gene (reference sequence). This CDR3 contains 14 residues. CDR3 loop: CASSSFRDTGELFF. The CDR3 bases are TGTGCCAGCAGCTCCTTCCGGGACACCGGGGAGCTGTTTTTT.